The 21 T cell receptor beta chains reported below all come from one sample, sequenced in a study of blood T cell dynamics during melanoma immunotherapy. Using immunoSEQ multiplex PCR, the repertoire was profiled, and TCRdb retains in-frame clones only, with some absent. This sample carries roughly 25,000 clones, around nine tenths of them seen once, and the ten largest clones take roughly 4.8%. Time point denoted: pre-treatment baseline. The sample consisted of blood, taken from a patient treated with checkpoint blockade. The receptor set was obtained from a human donor with melanoma.

This rearrangement joins TRBV27 to TRBJ2-7; 15 nucleotides match TRBD2. CDR3 size: 17 residues. Trimming removed 4 bases from V and 2 bases from J; junction bases left unmatched: 6. Germline CDR1 reads MNHEY; CDR2 reads SMNVEV (reference sequence). CDR3 sequence: CASSSPGLAGGPYEQYF. CDR3 sequence (DNA): TGTGCCAGCAGTTCTCCCGGACTAGCGGGAGGGCCCTACGAGCAGTACTTC.

The rearrangement uses TRBV5-1 and TRBJ1-1; D unresolved. V was pared by 4 bases and J by 1 base, with 11 bases between. Germline CDR1 reads SGHRS; CDR2 reads YFSETQ. The CDR3 covers 14 residues. The CDR3 here is CASSLEMRNTEAFF. The CDR3 DNA is TGCGCCAGCAGCCTAGAAATGAGGAACACTGAAGCTTTCTTT. The whole variable domain, remainder taken from reference TRBV5-1 and TRBJ1-1, is KAGVTQTPRYLIKTRGQQVTLSCSPISGHRSVSWYQQTPGQGLQFLFEYFSETQRNKGNFPGRFSGRQFSNSRSEMNVSTLELGDSALYLCASSLEMRNTEAFFGQGTRLTVV.

This chain connects TRBV29-1 to TRBJ1-2; 8 nucleotides match TRBD1. The CDR3 sequence is 17 residues long. The V gene's germline CDR1 is SQVTM and CDR2 ANQGSEA. J gave up 1 base and V 1 base, and 11 bases lay outside the gene matches. CDR3 residues: CSVEGGGGDRGNYGYTF. As DNA, the CDR3 is TGCAGCGTTGAAGGAGGCGGTGGTGACAGGGGTAACTATGGCTACACCTTC.

This sequence joins TRBV11-3 and TRBJ2-7; TRBD1 or TRBD2 may be the D gene (6 bases each). In germline, CDR1 is SGHNT, CDR2 YENEEA. The V end lost 1 base, the J end lost 3 bases, and 10 bases lay between the germline ends. The CDR3 is made up of 14 amino acids. The CDR3 here is CASSLVADSYEQYF. The CDR3 DNA reads TGTGCCAGCAGCTTAGTAGCGGACAGCTACGAGCAGTACTTC.

The chain uses TRBV7-9 and TRBJ2-3, with 7 bases that match TRBD2. This CDR3 is 17 amino acids long. V lost 5 bases to trimming and J lost 1 base; unmatched junction nucleotides: 12. Germline V gives CDR1 SEHNR, CDR2 FQNEAQ (reference sequence). The CDR3 DNA follows: TGTGCCAGCAGCCCGTTCCCGCGGGAGAGCGGCACAGATACGCAGTATTTT. Protein product: CASSPFPRESGTDTQYF.

The chain joins TRBV7-3 to TRBJ2-7; D perhaps matches TRBD2 (5 bases). Looked up from germline, CDR1 is SGHTA and CDR2 is FQGTGA. V dropped 0 bases and J dropped 0 bases, with 9 bases sitting between them. CDR3 length: 15 residues. Here the CDR3 reads CASSLTGSSSYEQYF. For the CDR3, the DNA is TGTGCCAGCAGCTTAACGGGGAGTTCCTCCTACGAGCAGTACTTC.

The chain is built from TRBV19 and TRBJ2-2; D unclear. Deletions cut 2 bases from V and 1 base from J, with 8 bases between. The germline V gene encodes CDR1 LNHDA and CDR2 SQIVND (reference sequence). The CDR3 sequence is 15 residues long. CDR3 loop: CASSIRSGNTGELFF. The CDR3 nucleotides are TGTGCCAGTAGTATACGATCAGGGAACACCGGGGAGCTGTTTTTT.

The rearrangement joins TRBV5-1 to TRBJ2-5, with 10 bases aligning to TRBD1. CDR3 length equals 15 residues. The V and J ends lost 0 bases and 4 bases, in that order; junction bases with no gene match: 3. The V gene's germline CDR1 is SGHRS and CDR2 YFSETQ. CDR3 in DNA: TGCGCCAGCAGCTTGGACGGACAGGGGGGAGAGACCCAGTACTTC. Protein: CASSLDGQGGETQYF.

This chain links TRBV27 with TRBJ2-1, with 10 bases lining up with TRBD2. Trimming at V came to 7 bases and at J to 9 bases, leaving 12 bases not matched to a gene. Germline CDR1 is MNHEY and CDR2 is SMNVEV (reference sequence). The CDR3 has 15 amino acids. Here the CDR3 DNA reads TGTGCCAGCACTCTTTGGGCTAGCGGGAGCGGTGAGCAGTTCTTC. Protein: CASTLWASGSGEQFF.

This chain uses TRBV18 with TRBJ2-7; D is unclear. Germline V gene sequence: CDR1 KGHSH, CDR2 LQKENI. This CDR3 has 13 residues. V was pared by 2 bases and J by 3 bases, with 8 bases between. CDR3 nucleotide sequence: TGTGCCAGCTCACCATATGAGTTCTACGAGCAGTACTTC. Its translation is CASSPYEFYEQYF. The complete variable domain, with remaining parts taken from reference TRBV18 and TRBJ2-7, reads NAGVMQNPRHLVRRRGQEARLRCSPMKGHSHVYWYRQLPEEGLKFMVYLQKENIIDESGMPKERFSAEFPKEGPSILRIQQVVRGDSAAYFCASSPYEFYEQYFGPGTRLTVT.

J is TRBJ1-5 and V is TRBV5-4; 8 bases fit TRBD1. J lost 1 base, V lost 0 bases, and 15 bases had no gene match. This CDR3 spans 20 amino acids. CDR1 and CDR2 (germline): SGHNT, YYREEE (reference sequence). The chain's CDR3 is CASSLGRGQAHIWSNQPQHF. The CDR3 DNA sequence: TGTGCCAGCAGCTTGGGCAGGGGACAGGCCCACATTTGGAGCAATCAGCCCCAGCATTTT.

The CDR3 loop is CASSYTSGAYEQYF. The DNA of the CDR3 is TGTGCCAGTAGCTACACATCAGGGGCCTACGAGCAGTACTTC. The rearrangement uses TRBV19 and TRBJ2-7; D possibly corresponds to TRBD1 (6 bases). Germline V gene sequence: CDR1 LNHDA, CDR2 SQIVND (reference sequence). V was clipped by 6 bases and J by 2 bases, with 14 bases between them. The CDR3 totals 14 residues.

This chain joins TRBV29-1 and TRBJ1-4, with 8 bases fitting TRBD1. CDR1 SQVTM and CDR2 ANQGSEA come from the germline V gene. V was pared by 6 bases and J by 5 bases, with 5 bases of the junction left unmatched. The CDR3 loop spans 13 amino acids. The CDR3 nucleotides are TGCAGCGTGTTGACAGGGGCAAATGAAAAACTGTTTTTT. Translating gives CSVLTGANEKLFF.

This chain joins TRBV5-6 and TRBJ2-7; TRBD2 agrees at 9 bases. The CDR3 consists of 16 residues. The ends lost 5 bases at V and 3 bases at J; junction bases unmatched: 12. Looked up from germline, CDR1 is SGHDT and CDR2 is YYEEEE. The CDR3 spells CASRQGRLAGHYEQYF. The CDR3 DNA reads TGTGCCAGCAGACAGGGGCGTCTAGCGGGACACTACGAGCAGTACTTC.

This chain connects TRBV6-6 to TRBJ1-6; D not certain. V lost 6 bases and J lost 5, with 11 bases in between. This CDR3 spans 14 amino acids. Germline V gene lookup returns CDR1 MNHNY and CDR2 SVGAGI (reference sequence). This chain's CDR3 is CASSAGADNSPLHF. CDR3 DNA: TGTGCCAGCAGCGCAGGAGCCGATAATTCACCCCTCCACTTT.

This chain joins TRBV6-1 and TRBJ1-3, with TRBD1 identical over 7 bases. Trimming took 8 bases from V and 3 from J; bases not matched to a gene: 10. This CDR3 has 15 amino acids. Germline CDR1 is MNHNS and CDR2 is SASEGT. CDR3 in DNA: TGTGCCAGCTTCAGCCTAGGACAGGTTGGAAACACCATATATTTT. Amino acids: CASFSLGQVGNTIYF.

In the case of this clone: One end of the junction is discordant with germline, which a read error may explain. The gene calls are TRBV5-4 and TRBJ2-3, with TRBD2 matching 7 bases. Germline values: CDR1 SGHNT, CDR2 YYREEE (reference sequence). The CDR3 has 13 amino acids. The CDR3 loop is CASSQTSKDTQYF. CDR3 DNA sequence: TGTGCCAGCAGCCAGACTAGCAAAGATACGCAGTATTTT.

This chain uses TRBV9 with TRBJ1-2; D gene unclear. The CDR3 totals 14 residues. The germline gives CDR1 SGDLS, CDR2 YYNGEE. Trimming removed 5 bases from V and 4 bases from J, with 15 bases in between. The CDR3 loop is CASRPQVSGYGYTF. The CDR3 DNA sequence: TGTGCCAGCAGGCCCCAGGTCTCGGGCTATGGCTACACCTTC. The full variable domain, in which reference TRBV9 and TRBJ1-2 provide the parts outside the CDR3, is DSGVTQTPKHLITATGQRVTLRCSPRSGDLSVYWYQQSLDQGLQFLIQYYNGEERAKGNILERFSAQQFPDLHSELNLSSLELGDSALYFCASRPQVSGYGYTFGSGTRLTVV.

The chain uses TRBV5-1 and TRBJ2-1; 14 nucleotides line up with TRBD2. CDR3 length: 15 amino acids. V was clipped by 4 bases and J by 8 bases; unmatched bases: 5. The germline gives CDR1 SGHRS, CDR2 YFSETQ. This CDR3 reads CASSRTSGRLDEQFF. The DNA of the CDR3 is TGCGCCAGCAGCAGGACTAGCGGGAGGTTGGATGAGCAGTTCTTC.

The V call is TRBV19, the J call TRBJ1-2; 8 nucleotides agree with TRBD1. Germline CDR1 is LNHDA and CDR2 is SQIVND (reference sequence). The V segment lost 5 bases and the J segment 6 bases; nucleotides outside the gene matches: 2. The CDR3 contains 12 residues. CDR3 loop: CASSRQGNGYTF. The DNA for the CDR3 is TGTGCCAGTAGTCGACAGGGGAATGGCTACACCTTC. The full variable domain, in which reference TRBV19 and TRBJ1-2 provide the parts outside the CDR3, is DGGITQSPKYLFRKEGQNVTLSCEQNLNHDAMYWYRQDPGQGLRLIYYSQIVNDFQKGDIAEGYSVSREKKESFPLTVTSAQKNPTAFYLCASSRQGNGYTFGSGTRLTVV.

The genes are TRBV4-1 and TRBJ1-4; D remains unclear. Germline CDR1 is MGHRA and CDR2 is YSYEKL. This CDR3 has 16 amino acids. The V and J ends lost 4 bases and 0 bases respectively, with 12 bases between them. The CDR3 is CASSPQFGTTNEKLFF. The CDR3 bases are TGCGCCAGCAGCCCTCAGTTTGGTACAACTAATGAAAAACTGTTTTTT.